What follows is one TCR beta chain and its context. Within the sample, other DNA sequences also encode this same CDR3. Germline V CDR1 and CDR2: ENHRY, SYGVKD. The CDR3 consists of 12 residues. Trimming cost V 4 bases and J 2 bases, with 5 bases left between them. The data originate from a study of shared clonotypes between healthy human individuals. The run depth of the assay was deep. This table comes from immunoSEQ multiplex PCR, and its TCRdb copy is limited to in-frame clones, with some not included. This sample has some 690,000 clones; roughly 87% occur once, and the top ten carry 34%. The sequenced sample consisted of memory CD8+ T cells from PBMCs. Subset indicated: CD45RO+ cells pooled with CCR7-negative TemRA cells. The sequence was obtained from a man between 18 and 29 years old in good health. Some clones in this sample may be carry-over from other donors' samples. This chain joins TRBV10-3 and TRBJ2-5, with D unclear. The CDR3 DNA is TGTGCCATCAGTGGCGGACAAGAGACCCAGTACTTC. It translates to CAISGGQETQYF.